These 29 T cell receptor beta chains originate from one sample sequenced in a study of metastatic and nonmetastatic thyroid tumors. TCRdb re-clonotyped the PCR reads via MiXCR. This table holds approximately 12,000 clones, about 31% found once. All patients reached thyroid surgery having received no treatment beforehand. The sequenced sample was tumor tissue. All receptors derive from a female donor with papillary thyroid cancer or a benign thyroid nodule (not recorded which). Some clones in this sample may be carry-over from other donors' samples.

This clone was seen only a few times. The chain links TRBV19 to TRBJ1-1, with D perhaps matching TRBD1 (6 bases). Trimming took off 6 bases at V and 4 bases at J, with 18 bases between the two ends. The CDR3 runs to 15 residues. Germline V gives CDR1 LNHDA, CDR2 SQIVND (reference sequence). DNA of the CDR3: TGTGCCAGTAGGGTCCTCGGCAGGGGTGGCACTGAAGCTTTCTTT. Its translation: CASRVLGRGGTEAFF.

This clone is categorized as medium-sized (0.01 to 0.1%). J is TRBJ2-3 and V is TRBV6-1; 7 nucleotides match TRBD1. Per the germline V gene, CDR1 is MNHNS and CDR2 is SASEGT. Losses at the gene ends were 3 bases for V and 2 bases for J; bases not matched to a gene: 5. CDR3 length: 15 amino acids. The CDR3 nucleotides are TGTGCCAGCAGTGATCCGGGACAGCCCACAGATACGCAGTATTTT. Translation: CASSDPGQPTDTQYF.

In its sample, this clone is medium-sized. This chain joins TRBV6-1 and TRBJ2-1; perhaps TRBD1 as D (6 bases). Between the trimmed V and J ends, which lost 2 bases and 4 bases, there was a span of 9 bases. The germline V gene has CDR1 MNHNS and CDR2 SASEGT. The length of the CDR3 is 14 residues. For the CDR3, the DNA is TGTGCCAGCAGTGAATCCGGGACATACAATGAGCAGTTCTTC. This sequence encodes CASSESGTYNEQFF.

The chain combines TRBV18 with TRBJ1-5; 7 bases agree with TRBD1. Germline CDR1 reads KGHSH; CDR2 reads LQKENI. V was pared by 3 bases and J by 1 base, with 3 bases of the junction left unmatched. The CDR3 sequence is 15 residues long. CDR3 loop: CASSPDRKSNQPQHF. The CDR3 coding sequence is TGTGCCAGCTCACCGGACAGGAAGAGCAATCAGCCCCAGCATTTT. The full variable domain, its missing parts supplied by reference TRBV18 and TRBJ1-5, is NAGVMQNPRHLVRRRGQEARLRCSPMKGHSHVYWYRQLPEEGLKFMVYLQKENIIDESGMPKERFSAEFPKEGPSILRIQQVVRGDSAAYFCASSPDRKSNQPQHFGDGTRLSIL.

This clone was detected a few times. CDR3 bases: TGTGCCAGCAGTGAAAGCCCAGGGGGCTCTGGGGCCAACGTCCTGACTTTC. This encodes CASSESPGGSGANVLTF. J is TRBJ2-6 and V is TRBV6-1; 7 bases map to TRBD1. Germline CDR1 reads MNHNS; CDR2 reads SASEGT. The CDR3 spans 17 residues. With V trimmed by 2 bases and J by 0 bases, 4 bases remained unmatched.

This clone was observed a single time. The chain combines TRBV20-1 with TRBJ1-2; D is undetermined. V lost 0 bases and J 0 bases, leaving 14 bases between the germline ends. CDR1 is DFQATT, CDR2 SNEGSKA, per germline (reference sequence). This CDR3 region has 16 residues. CDR3 in DNA: TGCAGTGCTAGAGATCCCGACACGTATACTAACTATGGCTACACCTTC. Translated, it gives CSARDPDTYTNYGYTF.

This clone appeared many times. The rearrangement joins TRBV7-9 to TRBJ1-6; 8 bases align to TRBD1. Germline assignment: CDR1 SEHNR and CDR2 FQNEAQ (reference sequence). J was trimmed by 10 bases and V by 2 bases; bases with no gene match: 10. The CDR3 consists of 16 residues. CDR3 region: CASSLRVTGDESPLHF. CDR3 bases: TGTGCCAGCAGCTTAAGGGTGACAGGGGATGAATCACCCCTCCACTTT. The full variable domain, in which reference TRBV7-9 and TRBJ1-6 provide the parts outside the CDR3, is DTGVSQNPRHKITKRGQNVTFRCDPISEHNRLYWYRQTLGQGPEFLTYFQNEAQLEKSRLLSDRFSAERPKGSFSTLEIQRTEQGDSAMYLCASSLRVTGDESPLHFGNGTRLTVT.

This clone was detected a few times. The chain carries TRBV6-1 and TRBJ2-5; D remains unclear. Trimming stripped 1 base from V and 4 bases from J, with 10 bases between. Germline V gives CDR1 MNHNS, CDR2 SASEGT. The CDR3 is 14 amino acids. The CDR3 DNA sequence: TGTGCCAGCAGTGAAGACTGGAATAGAGAGACCCAGTACTTC. As protein: CASSEDWNRETQYF.

Relative to its sample, this clone is medium-sized (0.01 to 0.1%). The chain uses TRBV9 and TRBJ1-6; D is ambiguous. The CDR3 contains 12 residues. Trimming stripped 4 bases from V and 7 bases from J, with 6 bases between. Per germline, CDR1 SGDLS and CDR2 YYNGEE. The CDR3 DNA reads TGTGCCAGCAGCCCAACAAATTCACCCCTCCACTTT. Encoded protein: CASSPTNSPLHF. The full variable domain, in which reference TRBV9 and TRBJ1-6 provide the parts outside the CDR3, is DSGVTQTPKHLITATGQRVTLRCSPRSGDLSVYWYQQSLDQGLQFLIQYYNGEERAKGNILERFSAQQFPDLHSELNLSSLELGDSALYFCASSPTNSPLHFGNGTRLTVT.

The CDR3 reads CASSLRDQETQYF. The CDR3 DNA is TGTGCCAGCAGTTTAAGGGACCAAGAGACCCAGTACTTC. The V gene is TRBV12-3 or TRBV12-4, the J gene TRBJ2-5; D not certain. The CDR3 has 13 amino acids. With 2 bases removed from V and 0 bases from J, the gap between germline ends came to 4 bases.

The V gene is TRBV6-1, the J gene TRBJ2-1; the D gene is possibly TRBD1 (6 bases). The V end lost 5 bases, the J end lost 4 bases, and 15 bases lay between the germline ends. Germline CDR1 MNHNS, CDR2 SASEGT. The CDR3 has 15 residues. The CDR3, as DNA: TGTGCCAGCAGTAATCCGGGACACAATTACAATGAGCAGTTCTTC. Protein sequence: CASSNPGHNYNEQFF.

There are many counts of this clone. A read error may be the cause here, since a much bigger clone is one base away. The gene calls are TRBV7-9 and TRBJ2-1; 7 nucleotides agree with TRBD2. The CDR3 totals 14 residues. V dropped 4 bases and J dropped 5; count of bases not matched to a gene: 5. Germline values: CDR1 SEHNR, CDR2 FQNEAQ (reference sequence). The CDR3 protein is CASSSGLSHNEQFF. CDR3 sequence (DNA): TGTGCCAGCAGCTCGGGACTAAGTCACAATGAGCAGTTCTTC.

The V gene is TRBV19, the J gene TRBJ2-3; 8 bases map to TRBD2. This CDR3 region has 15 residues. Germline V gene sequence: CDR1 LNHDA, CDR2 SQIVND (reference sequence). Trimming at V came to 6 bases and at J to 2 bases, leaving 7 bases not matched to a gene. The CDR3 DNA reads TGTGCCAGTAGCCGAGCGGGAGAAGCCACAGATACGCAGTATTTT. This codes for CASSRAGEATDTQYF.

This clone was seen a handful of times. Without the conserved terminal phenylalanine or tryptophan, this CDR3 likely stems from a read error. The genes are TRBV7-2 and TRBJ2-7; possibly TRBD2 for D (5 bases). Germline assignment: CDR1 SGHTA and CDR2 FQGNSA. V gave up 0 bases and J gave up 9 bases, with 12 bases separating them. The CDR3 contains 13 residues. In nucleotides, the CDR3 is TGTGCCAGCAGCTTAGCGGGGTGTGGAGGGCAGTACATC. It codes for CASSLAGCGGQYI.

This rearrangement joins TRBV4-2 to TRBJ2-3; the match to TRBD2 covers 9 bases. The CDR3 runs 16 residues. The germline V gene encodes CDR1 LGHNA and CDR2 YNFKEQ. Trimming took 6 bases from V and 6 from J; bases not matched to a gene: 13. CDR3 residues: CASRGGRVGEEDTQYF. The CDR3 nucleotides read TGTGCCAGCAGGGGCGGGAGGGTAGGAGAGGAGGATACGCAGTATTTT.

The chain has TRBV30 and TRBJ1-1; D gene uncertain. The CDR3 contains 12 residues. The V gene lost 2 bases and the J gene lost 8 bases, with 12 bases spanning the gap. Germline CDR1 reads GTSNPN; CDR2 reads SVGIG (reference sequence). The CDR3 loop reads CAWSSYEPEAFF. In DNA, the CDR3 is TGTGCCTGGAGTAGTTATGAGCCAGAAGCTTTCTTT.

This clone is deemed medium-sized. CDR3 loop: CASSYSSGAGEQYF. In nucleotides, the CDR3 is TGTGCCAGCAGTTACTCATCGGGGGCGGGCGAGCAGTACTTC. J is TRBJ2-7 and V is TRBV6-5; D may be TRBD1 or TRBD2 (6 bases each). The germline V and J ends were trimmed by 0 bases and 6 bases, with 12 bases remaining between them. CDR1 and CDR2 (germline): MNHEY, SVGAGI. The CDR3 contains 14 residues.

CDR3 region: CASTPGDQGVWNTGELFF. CDR3 sequence (DNA): TGCGCCAGCACCCCTGGGGACCAGGGAGTTTGGAACACCGGGGAGCTGTTTTTT. The chain uses TRBV5-1 and TRBJ2-2; perhaps D is TRBD1 or TRBD2 (5 bases each). This CDR3 has 18 amino acids. The ends were cut back, 6 bases at V and 1 base at J, with 22 bases in the middle. Per germline, CDR1 SGHRS and CDR2 YFSETQ.

By share of the sample, this clone is large. The V and J genes are TRBV6-5 and TRBJ2-2; no clear D gene. The V end was cut by 2 bases, the J end by 4 bases, with 5 bases between. Germline CDR1 and CDR2: MNHEY and SVGAGI. This CDR3 comprises 13 residues. DNA for the CDR3: TGTGCCAGCAGTTACCTCCCCACCGGGGAGCTGTTTTTT. It yields the protein CASSYLPTGELFF.

This clone has just a few counts. The CDR3 spells CAISEEVGEQFF. The CDR3 DNA follows: TGTGCCATCAGTGAAGAAGTAGGCGAGCAGTTCTTC. This chain connects TRBV10-3 to TRBJ2-1; D gene uncertain. Looked up from germline, CDR1 is ENHRY and CDR2 is SYGVKD. CDR3 length: 12 amino acids. V lost 3 bases and J lost 10, with 10 bases in between.

This clone has only a few counts. The rearrangement links TRBV6-1 to TRBJ2-7, with TRBD1 matching 11 bases. The CDR3 consists of 15 residues. The germline V gene encodes CDR1 MNHNS and CDR2 SASEGT. V gave up 0 bases and J gave up 3 bases; unmatched junction bases: 1. CDR3 amino acids: CASSEAGTGGYEQYF. In DNA, the CDR3 is TGTGCCAGCAGTGAAGCGGGGACAGGGGGCTACGAGCAGTACTTC.

This chain joins TRBV3-1 and TRBJ1-2; D remains unclear. This CDR3 region has 15 residues. Trimming stripped 0 bases from V and 0 bases from J, with 8 bases between. The germline gives CDR1 LGHDT, CDR2 YNNKEL (reference sequence). The CDR3 coding sequence is TGTGCCAGCAGCCAAGAACGAAACCCTAACTATGGCTACACCTTC. The encoded protein is CASSQERNPNYGYTF.

In its sample, this clone is medium-sized. The rearrangement joins TRBV5-1 to TRBJ2-1; 10 bases line up with TRBD2. The V gene end was trimmed by 2 bases and the J gene end by 6 bases; junction bases not matched to a gene: 5. Germline lookup yields CDR1 SGHRS and CDR2 YFSETQ. This CDR3 is built from 15 residues. CDR3 protein: CASSLAGGPSNEQFF. The CDR3 coding sequence is TGCGCCAGCAGCTTAGCGGGAGGGCCTAGCAATGAGCAGTTCTTC.

The chain carries TRBV30 and TRBJ1-4; no clear D. The CDR3 totals 14 residues. V was trimmed by 0 bases and J by 9 bases, leaving 14 bases between them. The germline V gene encodes CDR1 GTSNPN and CDR2 SVGIG (reference sequence). The CDR3 here is CAWSVGLRCKKLFF. CDR3 bases: TGTGCCTGGAGTGTAGGCTTACGGTGTAAAAAACTGTTTTTT.

This chain links TRBV6-1 with TRBJ1-3; D may be TRBD1 (5 bases). The germline V gene has CDR1 MNHNS and CDR2 SASEGT. CDR3 length: 16 amino acids. Trimming took off 4 bases at V and 2 bases at J, with 15 bases between the two ends. DNA for the CDR3: TGTGCCAGCAGTGCAGCAGGGACCGCTGCTGGAAACACCATATATTTT. Translation: CASSAAGTAAGNTIYF.

This clone counts as large (0.1 to 1%). The gene calls are TRBV19 and TRBJ1-1, with D uncertain. Germline V gene data show CDR1 as LNHDA and CDR2 as SQIVND (reference sequence). The CDR3 loop spans 14 amino acids. The germline V and J ends were trimmed by 6 bases and 1 base, with 12 bases remaining between them. The CDR3 reads CASRYGGRNTEAFF. The DNA of the CDR3 is TGTGCCAGTAGGTACGGAGGTCGGAACACTGAAGCTTTCTTT.

This clone was seen a few times. This chain connects TRBV6-2 or TRBV6-3 to TRBJ2-7; 11 bases are a match to TRBD2. Unmatched junction bases numbered 6, after V lost 10 bases and J lost 4 bases. The CDR3 totals 13 residues. Germline V gene lookup returns CDR1 MNHEY and CDR2 SVGEGT. Written as DNA, the CDR3 is TGTGCCACCCAGGGACTAGCGGTATACGAGCAGTACTTC. Protein: CATQGLAVYEQYF.

By share, this clone counts as medium-sized (0.01 to 0.1%). This chain connects TRBV10-3 to TRBJ2-7, with 12 positions matching TRBD2. V shed 9 bases, J shed 2 bases, and the junction held 8 bases outside the gene matches. CDR1 is ENHRY, CDR2 SYGVKD, per germline. This CDR3 is 15 amino acids long. The CDR3 bases are TGTGCCATTAGGACTAGCGGGGACTTCCCCTACGAGCAGTACTTC. Translation gives CAIRTSGDFPYEQYF.

The chain couples TRBV7-3 to TRBJ2-5; 7 positions match TRBD2. V lost 3 bases to trimming and J lost 5 bases; unmatched junction nucleotides: 15. CDR1 is SGHTA, CDR2 FQGTGA, per germline. CDR3 length: 17 residues. CDR3 region: CASSFEGVGRLGETQYF. Written as DNA, the CDR3 is TGTGCCAGCAGCTTTGAGGGTGTCGGGAGGTTGGGGGAGACCCAGTACTTC.